The 8 T cell receptor beta chains presented below share a single source sample, sequenced in a study of CD8 T cells in Susac syndrome. An input of about 0.5 to 1 ug of RNA was subjected to reverse transcription using random hexamers. MiXCR was run by TCRdb on the immunoSEQ multiplex PCR reads, yielding one entry per CDR3 protein. The data show around 170,000 distinct CDR3 sequences, with around 96% seen just once and about 0.13% held by the top ten. The sequenced material came from CD4+ T cells from PBMCs. These receptors all come from a human donor with Susac syndrome.

The rearrangement links TRBV4-2 to TRBJ1-5; D is possibly TRBD1 (6 bases). The CDR3 sequence is 14 residues long. Looked up from germline, CDR1 is LGHNA and CDR2 is YNFKEQ. Trimming removed 1 base from V and 7 bases from J, with 11 bases in between. CDR3 DNA sequence: TGTGCCAGCAGCCAAGCTATGGGGGGCCAGCCCCAGCATTTT. It translates to CASSQAMGGQPQHF.

The V and J genes are TRBV20-1 and TRBJ1-1; D is undetermined. Germline V gene data show CDR1 as DFQATT and CDR2 as SNEGSKA (reference sequence). Trimming cost V 6 bases and J 0 bases, with 17 bases left between them. CDR3 length: 15 amino acids. CDR3 coding DNA: TGCAGTGCCAGCCCCGGGCCCCCCATGAACACTGAAGCTTTCTTT. As protein: CSASPGPPMNTEAFF.

The chain has TRBV6-1 and TRBJ2-5; 8 bases fit TRBD1. CDR3 size: 16 residues. V was pared by 6 bases and J by 4 bases, with 13 bases of the junction left unmatched. The V gene's germline CDR1 is MNHNS and CDR2 SASEGT. CDR3 in amino acids: CASRRTSGQEAETQYF. As DNA, the CDR3 is TGTGCCAGCAGGCGAACCTCGGGACAGGAAGCAGAGACCCAGTACTTC.

The chain links TRBV23-1 to TRBJ2-1, with TRBD1 matching 8 bases. TRBV23-1 is annotated as an ORF whose role is uncertain. V trimming: 6 bases; J trimming: 5 bases; junction bases outside the gene matches: 6. This CDR3 comprises 14 residues. The CDR3 reads CASSGTGMDNEQFF. CDR3 DNA: TGCGCCAGCAGCGGGACAGGCATGGACAATGAGCAGTTCTTC.

J is TRBJ2-7 and V is TRBV28, with D maybe TRBD2 (5 bases). Trimming took 6 bases from V and 2 from J, leaving 17 bases between them. CDR1 and CDR2 from the germline V gene are MDHEN and SYDVKM. There are 15 residues in the CDR3. The CDR3 region has the DNA TGTGCCAGCAGCCAAGAGGGCAGGTTAACCTACGAGCAGTACTTC. Translated, it gives CASSQEGRLTYEQYF.

CDR3 amino acids: CSVEFGGGEAFF. The CDR3 DNA reads as TGCAGCGTTGAATTCGGGGGGGGTGAAGCTTTCTTT. The chain employs TRBV29-1 and TRBJ1-1; tentatively, D is TRBD1 (5 bases). Between the trimmed V and J ends, which lost 2 bases and 7 bases, there was a span of 11 bases. Per germline, CDR1 SQVTM and CDR2 ANQGSEA. The CDR3 spans 12 residues. The complete variable domain, with remaining parts taken from reference TRBV29-1 and TRBJ1-1, reads SAVISQKPSRDICQRGTSLTIQCQVDSQVTMMFWYRQQPGQSLTLIATANQGSEATYESGFVIDKFPISRPNLTFSTLTVSNMSPEDSSIYLCSVEFGGGEAFFGQGTRLTVV.

This chain connects TRBV18 to TRBJ2-7; perhaps D is TRBD1 or TRBD2 (5 bases each). CDR1 is KGHSH, CDR2 LQKENI, per germline. The V gene lost 4 bases and the J gene lost 0 bases, with 13 bases spanning the gap. The CDR3 is made up of 15 amino acids. CDR3 DNA sequence: TGTGCCAGCTCACTCCGGGACGGAGGCTCCTACGAGCAGTACGTC. It codes for CASSLRDGGSYEQYV.

This rearrangement joins TRBV29-1 to TRBJ2-3, with unresolved D. Trimming shortened V by 8 bases and J by 0 bases, and 12 bases separated the two germline ends. This CDR3 spans 13 amino acids. Germline-derived CDR1 and CDR2 are SQVTM and ANQGSEA. Written as DNA, the CDR3 is TGCAGCCCCACCGGGCATAGCACAGATACGCAGTATTTT. This codes for CSPTGHSTDTQYF.